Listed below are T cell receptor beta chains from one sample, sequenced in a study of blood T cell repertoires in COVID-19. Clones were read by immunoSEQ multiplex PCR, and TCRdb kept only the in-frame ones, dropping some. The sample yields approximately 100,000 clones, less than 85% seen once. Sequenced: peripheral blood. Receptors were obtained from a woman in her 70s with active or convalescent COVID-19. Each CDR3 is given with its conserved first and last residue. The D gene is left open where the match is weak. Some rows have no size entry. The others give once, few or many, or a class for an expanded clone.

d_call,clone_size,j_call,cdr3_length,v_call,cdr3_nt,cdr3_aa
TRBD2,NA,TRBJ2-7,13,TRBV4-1,TGCGCCAGCAGCCAACTAGCGGACTACGAGCAGTACTTC,CASSQLADYEQYF
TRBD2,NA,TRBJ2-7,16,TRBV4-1,TGCGCCAGCAGCCAAACGACTTCTAGCGGTGCCTACGAGCAGTACTTC,CASSQTTSSGAYEQYF
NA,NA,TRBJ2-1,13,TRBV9,TGTGCCAGCAGCGTAGGAGGGAAAGATGAGCAGTTCTTC,CASSVGGKDEQFF
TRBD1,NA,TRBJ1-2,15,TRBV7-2,TGTGCCAGCAGCTCACGATTGGGACAGGGTACTGGCTACACCTTC,CASSSRLGQGTGYTF
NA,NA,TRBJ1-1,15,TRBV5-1,TGCGCCAGCAGCAACTCCTCCCTGGGGGGCACTGAAGCTTTCTTT,CASSNSSLGGTEAFF
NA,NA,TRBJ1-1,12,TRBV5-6,TGTGCCAGCAACCGGCGGTCCGGTGAAGCTTTCTTT,CASNRRSGEAFF
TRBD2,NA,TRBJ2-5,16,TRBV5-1,TGCGCCAGCAGCTTCCTGGGACTAGCGTACCAAGAGACCCAGTACTTC,CASSFLGLAYQETQYF
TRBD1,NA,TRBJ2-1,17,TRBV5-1,TGCGCCAGCAGCTTGAAATCGACAGGGAGTCCCTACAATGAGCAGTTCTTC,CASSLKSTGSPYNEQFF
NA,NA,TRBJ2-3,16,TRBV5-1,TGCGCCAGCAGCCCTTATGGGGGGGGCACCACAGATACGCAGTATTTT,CASSPYGGGTTDTQYF
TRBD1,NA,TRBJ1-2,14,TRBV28,TGTGCCAGCAGCCCCAACAGGGGGGGGTATGGCTACACCTTC,CASSPNRGGYGYTF
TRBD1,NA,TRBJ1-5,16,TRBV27,TGTGCCAGCAGCGACAGGGGTCGGGGGGCAAATCAGCCCCAGCATTTT,CASSDRGRGANQPQHF
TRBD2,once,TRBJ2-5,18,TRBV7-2,TGTGCCAGCAGCTTAAATACCAGACTAGCGGGGAGACAAGAGACCCAGTACTTC,CASSLNTRLAGRQETQYF
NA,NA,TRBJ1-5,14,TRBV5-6,TGTGCCAGCAGCTCGGGACATCCCGATCAGCCCCAGCATTTT,CASSSGHPDQPQHF
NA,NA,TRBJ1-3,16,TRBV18,TGTGCCAGCTCACCAGTCGAAGCAGGGTATGGAAACACCATATATTTT,CASSPVEAGYGNTIYF
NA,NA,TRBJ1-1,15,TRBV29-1,TGCAGCGTTGAACGGACTGGGCGGCCGAACACTGAAGCTTTCTTT,CSVERTGRPNTEAFF
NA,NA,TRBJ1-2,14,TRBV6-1,TGTGCCAGCAGTGAGAGTAGAGGGTCCTATGGCTACACCTTC,CASSESRGSYGYTF
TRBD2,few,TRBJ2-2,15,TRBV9,TGTGCCAGCAGCCAACTAGCGGGAGGGATCGGGGAGCTGTTTTTT,CASSQLAGGIGELFF
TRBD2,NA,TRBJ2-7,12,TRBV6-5,TGTGCCAGCATAGGTTGGGAGGGAGAGCAGTACTTC,CASIGWEGEQYF
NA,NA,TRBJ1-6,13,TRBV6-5,TGTGCCAGCAGTTTACAGGGCCGGCCACCCCTCCACTTT,CASSLQGRPPLHF
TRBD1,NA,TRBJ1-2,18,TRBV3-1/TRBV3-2,TGTGCCAGCAGCCAAATTCTCCAGACAGGGATCCCTGCTCGAGGCTACACCTTC,CASSQILQTGIPARGYTF
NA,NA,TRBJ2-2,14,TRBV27,TGTGCCAGCAGTTTCCGAAGGGGGACCGGGGAGCTGTTTTTT,CASSFRRGTGELFF
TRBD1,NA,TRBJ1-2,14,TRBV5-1,TGCGCCAGCAGCTTCCTTCCAGGGGGATATGGCTACACCTTC,CASSFLPGGYGYTF
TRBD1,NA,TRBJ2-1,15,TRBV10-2,TGCGCCAGCAGTCACCGGGACAGGGCTGGCAATGAGCAGTTCTTC,CASSHRDRAGNEQFF
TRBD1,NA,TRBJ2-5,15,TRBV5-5,TGTGCCAGCAGCATAGCGACAGGGGGGCAAGAGACCCAGTACTTC,CASSIATGGQETQYF
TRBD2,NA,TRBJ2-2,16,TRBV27,TGTGCCAGTTGGACTAGCGGGGGGTCGAACACCGGGGAGCTGTTTTTT,CASWTSGGSNTGELFF
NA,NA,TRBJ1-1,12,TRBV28,TGTGCCAGCAGTTTAACGACTACTGAAGCTTTCTTT,CASSLTTTEAFF
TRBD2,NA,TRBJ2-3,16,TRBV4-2,TGTGCCAGCAGCCAAGTTACTAGCGGGGAAACAGATACGCAGTATTTT,CASSQVTSGETDTQYF
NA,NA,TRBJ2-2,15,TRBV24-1,TGTGCCACCAGTGATCACAGGGCGAACACCGGGGAGCTGTTTTTT,CATSDHRANTGELFF
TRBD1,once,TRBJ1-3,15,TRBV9,TGTGCCAGCAGCGTCGGGACAGACGTAGAAAACACCATATATTTT,CASSVGTDVENTIYF
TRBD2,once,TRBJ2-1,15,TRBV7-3,TGTGCCAGCAGCTCAATCCAGACTAGCTCCAATGAGCAGTTCTTC,CASSSIQTSSNEQFF
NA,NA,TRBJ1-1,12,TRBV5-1,TGCGCCAGCAGCTGGGGAGACACTGAAGCTTTCTTT,CASSWGDTEAFF
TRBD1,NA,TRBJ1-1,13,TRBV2,TGTGCCAGCAGTGAGGACAGGGGGACTGAAGCTTTCTTT,CASSEDRGTEAFF
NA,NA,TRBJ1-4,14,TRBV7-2,TGTGCCAGCAGCTTGCAGGGATCTAATGAAAAACTGTTTTTT,CASSLQGSNEKLFF
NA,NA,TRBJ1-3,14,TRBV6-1,TGTGCCAGCAGTGAATCAGGGGCGGGAAACACCATATATTTT,CASSESGAGNTIYF
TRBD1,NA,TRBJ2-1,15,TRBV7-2,TGTGCCAGCAGCTTGGGGACAGGGATCTACAATGAGCAGTTCTTC,CASSLGTGIYNEQFF
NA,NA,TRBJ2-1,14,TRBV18,TGTGCCAGCTCACCCGAAAGACTTAGCGGAGAGCAGTTCTTC,CASSPERLSGEQFF
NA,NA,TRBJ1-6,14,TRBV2,TGTGCCAGCGCAAGGGAGGGGGAGAATTCACCCCTCCACTTT,CASAREGENSPLHF
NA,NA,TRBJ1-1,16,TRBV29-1,TGCACCCTCTGTAATCCCGGCGACAGACCGAACACTGAAGCTTTCTTT,CTLCNPGDRPNTEAFF
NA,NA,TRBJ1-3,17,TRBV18,TGTGCCAGCTCACCAATTTCCAGGGGTATCGCTGGAAACACCATATATTTT,CASSPISRGIAGNTIYF
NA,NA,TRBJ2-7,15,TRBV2,TGTGCCAGCAGTGGAGTGGGCCCGAGCTCCTACGAGCAGTACTTC,CASSGVGPSSYEQYF
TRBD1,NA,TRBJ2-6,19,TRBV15,TGTGCCACCAGCAGAGATTCACGGACAGGGGATGGAGGGGCCAACGTCCTGACTTTC,CATSRDSRTGDGGANVLTF
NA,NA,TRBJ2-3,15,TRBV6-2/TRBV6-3,TGTGCCAGCAGTTACTTTGGCAGGGGCACAGATACGCAGTATTTT,CASSYFGRGTDTQYF
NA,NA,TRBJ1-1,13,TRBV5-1,TGCGCCAGCAGCTTTTCAGGGGACACTGAAGCTTTCTTT,CASSFSGDTEAFF
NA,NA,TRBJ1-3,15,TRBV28,TGTGCCAGCAGTCCGCCCGGGAACTCTGGAAACACCATATATTTT,CASSPPGNSGNTIYF
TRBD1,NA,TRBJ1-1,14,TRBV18,TGTGCCAGCTCACCATCTACAGGGGGAGCTGAAGCTTTCTTT,CASSPSTGGAEAFF
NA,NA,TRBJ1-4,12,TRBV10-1,TGCGCCAGGCAGGGCGATGGGGAAAAACTGTTTTTT,CARQGDGEKLFF
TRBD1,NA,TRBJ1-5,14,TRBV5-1,TGCGCCAGCAGCCGGGACAGTAGCAATCAGCCCCAGCATTTT,CASSRDSSNQPQHF
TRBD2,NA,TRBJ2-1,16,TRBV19,TGTGCCAGTAGTACGATAGCGGGGGGTACAGGGGCTGAGCAGTTCTTC,CASSTIAGGTGAEQFF
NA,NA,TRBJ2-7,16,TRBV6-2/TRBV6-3,TGTGCCAGCAGTTACGGGCGTGGAGCGGGACAAGAGGAGCAGTACTTC,CASSYGRGAGQEEQYF
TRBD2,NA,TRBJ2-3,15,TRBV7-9,TGTGCCAGCAGCTTTACTAGCGGTCCGGCAGATACGCAGTATTTT,CASSFTSGPADTQYF
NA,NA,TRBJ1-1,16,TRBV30,TGTGCCTGGAGGACAGGTTTCATGGTCATGAACACTGAAGCTTTCTTT,CAWRTGFMVMNTEAFF
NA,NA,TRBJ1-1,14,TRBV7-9,TGTGCCAGCAGCTTAGTACAGGGGAACACTGAAGCTTTCTTT,CASSLVQGNTEAFF
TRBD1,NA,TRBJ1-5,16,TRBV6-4,TGTGCCAGCAATGGGACAGGTGCCTTGAGCAATCAGCCCCAGCATTTT,CASNGTGALSNQPQHF
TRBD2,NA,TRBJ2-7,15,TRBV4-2,TGTGCCAGCAGCCAAGGGGCGGGGGGACCCTACGAGCAGTACTTC,CASSQGAGGPYEQYF